The 29 T cell receptor beta chains listed next were all sequenced from one sample in a study of shared clonotypes between healthy human individuals. Repertoires were generated with immunoSEQ multiplex PCR, while TCRdb's copy carries only in-frame clones and drops some. The sample lists 400,000 to 600,000 clones, around 79% seen once, with around an eighth in the top ten. Sequences were obtained from PBMCs. The receptors originated from a woman aged 40 to 50 in good health. Some clones in this sample may be carry-over from other donors' samples.

Remarks on this clone: This is likely an artifact of a read error, given a far larger clone one base away. The gene calls are TRBV7-9 and TRBJ2-6; no reliable D call. The CDR3 has 13 residues. Trimming pared 9 bases from V and 4 bases from J, leaving 10 bases between. The germline gives CDR1 SEHNR, CDR2 FQNEAQ (reference sequence). CDR3 nucleotides: TGTGCCAGTGGGCGTCCCGGGGCCAACGTCCTGACTTTC. Its protein product is CASGRPGANVLTF.

The chain uses TRBV6-1 and TRBJ2-5; 10 positions match TRBD2. This CDR3 has 14 residues. The J segment lost 4 bases and the V segment lost 5 bases, leaving 4 bases of the junction unmatched. Germline values: CDR1 MNHNS, CDR2 SASEGT. The CDR3 region is CASSPVAGGETQYF. In DNA form, the CDR3 reads TGTGCCAGCAGTCCTGTAGCGGGAGGAGAGACCCAGTACTTC.

The V and J genes are TRBV6-1 and TRBJ1-1; possible D gene TRBD1, 5 bases. With 8 bases removed from V and 1 base from J, the gap between germline ends came to 17 bases. The CDR3 contains 15 residues. Looked up from germline, CDR1 is MNHNS and CDR2 is SASEGT. The CDR3, as DNA: TGTGCCAGCGCTGGGGGAGGGAGGGGGAACACTGAAGCTTTCTTT. As protein: CASAGGGRGNTEAFF.

The rearrangement joins TRBV7-9 to TRBJ2-1, with 14 bases matching TRBD2. This CDR3 spans 17 amino acids. V trimming: 6 bases; J trimming: 7 bases; junction bases outside the gene matches: 11. CDR1 and CDR2 from the germline V gene are SEHNR and FQNEAQ (reference sequence). Here the CDR3 DNA reads TGTGCCAGCAGTCGCTGGCCAGGGACTAGCGGGAGTAATGAGCAGTTCTTC. It encodes CASSRWPGTSGSNEQFF.

V and J are TRBV7-3 and TRBJ2-5; 9 positions match TRBD2. This CDR3 has 17 amino acids. V lost 5 bases to trimming and J lost 2 bases; unmatched junction nucleotides: 12. Per germline, CDR1 SGHTA and CDR2 FQGTGA. CDR3: CASSPLAGVGGQETQYF. The CDR3, as DNA: TGTGCCAGCAGCCCATTAGCGGGAGTGGGGGGGCAAGAGACCCAGTACTTC. Full variable domain (remainder filled in from reference TRBV7-3 and TRBJ2-5): GAGVSQTPSNKVTEKGKYVELRCDPISGHTALYWYRQSLGQGPEFLIYFQGTGAADDSGLPNDRFFAVRPEGSVSTLKIQRTERGDSAVYLCASSPLAGVGGQETQYFGPGTRLLVL.

In its sample, this clone was seen a few times. CDR3 DNA sequence: TGTGCCTGGAGCTCTGGAAACACCATATATTTT. Residues: CAWSSGNTIYF. The chain couples TRBV30 to TRBJ1-3, with D uncertain. Trimming shortened V by 3 bases and J by 0 bases, and 0 bases separated the two germline ends. This CDR3 has 11 residues. The germline V gene has CDR1 GTSNPN and CDR2 SVGIG (reference sequence).

The chain links TRBV2 to TRBJ2-3, with no clear D. CDR1 and CDR2 from the germline V gene are SNHLY and FYNNEI. The CDR3 loop spans 12 amino acids. Trimming pared 4 bases from V and 4 bases from J, leaving 6 bases between. CDR3 residues: CASSALPDTQYF. CDR3 sequence (DNA): TGTGCCAGCAGTGCGCTCCCAGATACGCAGTATTTT.

The chain combines TRBV28 with TRBJ2-3; the match to TRBD2 covers 10 bases. V shed 5 bases and J 8 bases; nucleotides not matched to a gene: 7. Germline loops: CDR1 MDHEN, CDR2 SYDVKM. The CDR3 covers 14 residues. CDR3 nucleotide sequence: TGTGCCAGCAGTCTTCTAGCGGGAGTGGGTACGCAGTATTTT. It translates to CASSLLAGVGTQYF.

The chain carries TRBV5-1 and TRBJ2-1; tentatively, D is TRBD2 (5 bases). CDR3 length: 17 amino acids. Trimming cost V 0 bases and J 1 base, with 14 bases left between them. Germline CDR1 reads SGHRS; CDR2 reads YFSETQ. Here the CDR3 reads CASSLALALTSYNEQFF. CDR3 bases: TGCGCCAGCAGCTTGGCCTTAGCGTTGACGTCCTACAATGAGCAGTTCTTC.

The chain combines TRBV6-4 with TRBJ2-3; the match to TRBD2 covers 8 bases. Germline CDR1 is MRHNA and CDR2 is SNTAGT. V was pared by 11 bases and J by 0 bases, with 10 bases of the junction left unmatched. The CDR3 covers 15 residues. The CDR3 DNA sequence: TGTGCCTCCCAGGTGGCTAGCGGGAGCACAGATACGCAGTATTTT. Its protein is CASQVASGSTDTQYF.

Details on this clone: Other DNA sequences in the sample encode the same CDR3. The V gene is TRBV6-6, the J gene TRBJ2-5, with D tentatively TRBD2 (5 bases). CDR1 is MNHNY, CDR2 SVGAGI, per germline (reference sequence). V was pared by 2 bases and J by 2 bases, with 6 bases between. The CDR3 runs 13 residues. The DNA for the CDR3 is TGTGCCAGCAGTTACCGAGGGCAAGAGACCCAGTACTTC. Translation gives CASSYRGQETQYF.

V and J are TRBV27 and TRBJ2-1, with 9 bases aligning to TRBD1. With 6 bases clipped from V and 8 bases from J, the junction kept 11 bases outside the gene matches. Germline CDR1 is MNHEY and CDR2 is SMNVEV (reference sequence). CDR3 length: 15 residues. CDR3 sequence: CASRNGQGLGDEQFF. DNA of the CDR3: TGTGCCAGCAGGAATGGACAGGGGCTCGGGGATGAGCAGTTCTTC.

This sequence joins TRBV7-8 and TRBJ2-7; TRBD2 might be the D (5 bases). CDR1 and CDR2 from the germline V gene are SGHVS and FQNEAQ. The CDR3 runs to 14 residues. Trimming took off 4 bases at V and 3 bases at J, with 13 bases between the two ends. The CDR3 loop is CASSSTRNSYEQYF. The CDR3, as DNA: TGTGCCAGCAGCTCTACTAGGAATAGCTACGAGCAGTACTTC.

This clone appeared a few times. An end of the junction differs from the germline gene, which may be a read error. The V and J genes are TRBV7-7 and TRBJ2-5, with a weak D call TRBD2 (6 bases). Germline V gives CDR1 SSHAT, CDR2 FNYEAQ (reference sequence). This CDR3 is built from 15 residues. CDR3 protein: CASSLGASDQETQYF. The CDR3 DNA sequence: TGTGCTAGCAGCTTAGGCGCTAGCGACCAAGAGACCCAGTACTTC.

The chain has TRBV18 and TRBJ1-5; weak D call: TRBD1 (6 bases). CDR3 length equals 14 residues. The germline gives CDR1 KGHSH, CDR2 LQKENI. The V gene lost 3 bases and the J gene lost 4 bases, with 10 bases spanning the gap. The DNA of the CDR3 is TGTGCCAGCTCACCCGCCAGGGGAAATCAGCCCCAGCATTTT. Protein sequence: CASSPARGNQPQHF.

The sample holds one count of this clone. The chain has TRBV28 and TRBJ2-7; 9 bases fit TRBD2. Looked up from germline, CDR1 is MDHEN and CDR2 is SYDVKM. Unmatched junction bases numbered 19, after V lost 8 bases and J lost 5 bases. The CDR3 runs to 17 residues. The CDR3 DNA is TGTGCCAGCCTGGGATCCCGGACTAGCGAGGCCCCTAACGAGCAGTACTTC. This encodes CASLGSRTSEAPNEQYF. Full variable domain (remainder filled in from reference TRBV28 and TRBJ2-7): DVKVTQSSRYLVKRTGEKVFLECVQDMDHENMFWYRQDPGLGLRLIYFSYDVKMKEKGDIPEGYSVSREKKERFSLILESASTNQTSMYLCASLGSRTSEAPNEQYFGPGTRLTVT.

The chain couples TRBV11-2 to TRBJ1-4; 12 positions agree with TRBD1. The length of the CDR3 is 15 residues. CDR1 is SGHAT and CDR2 is FQNNGV in the germline V gene. Losses at the gene ends were 1 base for V and 8 bases for J; bases not matched to a gene: 2. The CDR3 DNA sequence: TGTGCCAGCAGCTTAGTCGGGACAGGGGGCGAAAAACTGTTTTTT. Translation gives CASSLVGTGGEKLFF. The variable domain in full, with the rest retrieved from reference TRBV11-2 and TRBJ1-4, is EAGVAQSPRYKIIEKRQSVAFWCNPISGHATLYWYQQILGQGPKLLIQFQNNGVVDDSQLPKDRFSAERLKGVDSTLKIQPAKLEDSAVYLCASSLVGTGGEKLFFGSGTQLSVL.

On this clone: This same CDR3 is encoded by further DNA sequences in the sample. J is TRBJ2-7 and V is TRBV5-6; either TRBD1 or TRBD2 may fit D (5 bases each). The length of the CDR3 is 15 residues. The germline V gene has CDR1 SGHDT and CDR2 YYEEEE. V was shortened by 3 bases and J by 0 bases, with 13 bases between the two germline ends. The CDR3 sequence is CASSSASGGSYEQYF. CDR3 DNA: TGTGCCAGCAGCTCCGCCAGTGGGGGCTCCTACGAGCAGTACTTC.

The chain joins TRBV7-9 to TRBJ1-2; 10 bases match TRBD1. The V gene's germline CDR1 is SEHNR and CDR2 FQNEAQ (reference sequence). CDR3 length equals 15 residues. With V trimmed by 3 bases and J by 5 bases, 6 bases remained unmatched. The chain's CDR3 is CASSLGQGREYGYTF. CDR3 nucleotides: TGTGCCAGCAGCTTGGGACAGGGGAGAGAATATGGCTACACCTTC.

The chain recombines TRBV11-1 with TRBJ2-1, with 12 bases matching TRBD2. Germline lookup yields CDR1 SGHAT and CDR2 FQDESV (reference sequence). The trim removed 5 bases at V and 8 bases at J, leaving 16 bases unmatched. This CDR3 region has 18 residues. The CDR3 nucleotides are TGTGCCAGCAGCCCCGAGGGGGCCGGGACTAGCGGGTTCGATGAGCAGTTCTTC. Translation gives CASSPEGAGTSGFDEQFF.

This clone was counted once. This rearrangement joins TRBV27 to TRBJ2-7, with D uncertain. The CDR3 is 13 residues long. Germline V gene sequence: CDR1 MNHEY, CDR2 SMNVEV (reference sequence). V was clipped by 4 bases and J by 2 bases, with 9 bases between them. CDR3 region: CASSSDRAYEQYF. DNA for the CDR3: TGTGCCAGCAGTTCGGACCGGGCCTACGAGCAGTACTTC.

The chain uses TRBV5-4 and TRBJ1-5, with D perhaps TRBD1 (5 bases). CDR1 is SGHNT and CDR2 is YYREEE in the germline V gene (reference sequence). The V end lost 4 bases, the J end lost 0 bases, and 11 bases lay between the germline ends. The CDR3 contains 15 residues. DNA of the CDR3: TGTGCCAGCAGCCCCGACAGAAATAGCAATCAGCCCCAGCATTTT. Translating gives CASSPDRNSNQPQHF.

V and J are TRBV9 and TRBJ2-3, with D maybe TRBD1 (6 bases). The V gene's germline CDR1 is SGDLS and CDR2 YYNGEE. CDR3 length equals 15 residues. V lost 0 bases and J lost 1, with 9 bases in between. In nucleotides, the CDR3 is TGTGCCAGCAGCGTAGAAGGGACACGCACAGATACGCAGTATTTT. Translation gives CASSVEGTRTDTQYF.

This clone was seen a handful of times. This chain uses TRBV4-1 with TRBJ1-3; D is uncertain. Germline CDR1 MGHRA, CDR2 YSYEKL. This CDR3 is built from 18 residues. V dropped 0 bases and J dropped 0 bases, with 15 bases sitting between them. The CDR3 region has the DNA TGCGCCAGCAGCCAAGAGGTTCGTGGGAGAGGCTCTGGAAACACCATATATTTT. Encoded protein: CASSQEVRGRGSGNTIYF.

As concerns this clone: A read error is the likely source, as a far larger clone sits one nucleotide away. Other DNA sequences from this sample encode an identical CDR3 as well. The rearrangement uses TRBV6-4 and TRBJ1-1, with a weak D call TRBD1 (5 bases). The germline gives CDR1 MRHNA, CDR2 SNTAGT. This CDR3 is built from 14 residues. The CDR3 is CASSEATGSPEAFF. The CDR3 DNA sequence: TGTGCCAGCAGTGAGGCAACAGGTTCCCCTGAAGCTTTCTTC.

The genes are TRBV11-2 and TRBJ2-7, with 12 positions matching TRBD2. CDR1 and CDR2 from the germline V gene are SGHAT and FQNNGV. After removal of 5 bases from V and 7 bases from J, the junction contained 9 bases not matched to a gene. The CDR3 is made up of 15 amino acids. The CDR3 nucleotides read TGTGCCAGCAGCCTAAGACTAGCGGGAGTATTGGAGCAGTACTTC. Protein sequence: CASSLRLAGVLEQYF.

Regarding this clone: The same CDR3 also results from other DNA sequences found in this sample. J is TRBJ1-2 and V is TRBV2; D is unclear. The CDR3 runs to 12 residues. V gave up 3 bases and J gave up 7 bases, with 9 bases separating them. Germline V CDR1 and CDR2: SNHLY, FYNNEI. In DNA, the CDR3 is TGTGCCAGCAGTGAGACACCGGGTGGCTACACCTTC. Translation gives CASSETPGGYTF.

V and J are TRBV5-4 and TRBJ2-1; D might be TRBD2 (6 bases). This CDR3 contains 13 residues. Trimming cost V 3 bases and J 4 bases, with 8 bases left between them. Germline V CDR1 and CDR2: SGHNT, YYREEE (reference sequence). The CDR3: CASSSGGYNEQFF. In nucleotides, the CDR3 is TGTGCCAGCAGCTCCGGGGGTTACAATGAGCAGTTCTTC.

This rearrangement joins TRBV18 to TRBJ2-5; D is perhaps TRBD1 (5 bases). Between the trimmed V and J ends, which lost 1 base and 5 bases, there was a span of 14 bases. This CDR3 comprises 15 residues. Germline CDR1 and CDR2: KGHSH and LQKENI. The CDR3 is CASSPRQGSLETQYF. CDR3 DNA: TGTGCCAGCTCACCACGGCAGGGATCGTTGGAGACCCAGTACTTC.